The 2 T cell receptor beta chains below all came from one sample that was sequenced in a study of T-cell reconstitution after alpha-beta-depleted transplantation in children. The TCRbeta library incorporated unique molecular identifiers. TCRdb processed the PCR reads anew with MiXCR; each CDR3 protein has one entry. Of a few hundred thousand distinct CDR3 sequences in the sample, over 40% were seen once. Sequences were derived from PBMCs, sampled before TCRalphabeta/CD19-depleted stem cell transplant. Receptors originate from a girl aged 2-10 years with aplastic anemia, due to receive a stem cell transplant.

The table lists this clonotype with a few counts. CDR3 sequence: CASSSSGVQETQYF. CDR3 bases: TGCGCCAGCAGCTCCAGCGGGGTTCAAGAGACCCAGTACTTC. This chain links TRBV5-1 with TRBJ2-5, with 7 bases fitting TRBD2. This CDR3 region has 14 residues. Per germline, CDR1 SGHRS and CDR2 YFSETQ. V dropped 3 bases and J dropped 2; count of bases not matched to a gene: 4.

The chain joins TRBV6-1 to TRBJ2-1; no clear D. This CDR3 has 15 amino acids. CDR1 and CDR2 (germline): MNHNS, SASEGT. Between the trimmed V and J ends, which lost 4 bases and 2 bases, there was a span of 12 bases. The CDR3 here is CASSGGEAPYNEQFF. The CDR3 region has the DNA TGTGCCAGCAGTGGCGGTGAGGCTCCCTACAATGAGCAGTTCTTC.